Listed here is a single TCR beta chain. Its antigen is unknown. An end of the junction does not agree with germline; a read error may underlie this. A J-beta primer mix and a sample-barcoded 5' primer were used in a second PCR of about 7 to 11 cycles. TCRdb called the 5' RACE reads again in MiXCR, with one record for every CDR3 protein. The table records about 900,000 distinct CDR3 sequences, about 62% of them present only once. Germline values: CDR1 MDHEN, CDR2 SYDVKM. The CDR3 totals 16 residues. This entry is derived from a study of blood T cells in healthy people across ages. Study findings and constraints: One million T cells yielded diversity estimates that were considered underestimates.

The TCR comes from a man aged 25 to 40 in good health. The chain carries TRBV28 and TRBJ1-2, with D tentatively TRBD1 (6 bases). Sample: blood. In DNA, the CDR3 is TGCGCCAGCACCCCGACAGGAAACCCAGCGGGCTATGGCTACACCTTC. It yields the protein CASTPTGNPAGYGYTF.